A single T cell receptor beta chain is shown here with its context. This entry is derived from a study of CD4 and CD8 cells across lung adenocarcinoma regions. TCRdb fed the PCR reads into MiXCR, producing one record per CDR3 protein. The profile shows approximately 12,000 distinct CDR3 sequences, approximately 49% of them singletons. Localized lung adenocarcinoma, a non-small cell lung cancer, affected the donors. Sequencing input: CD8+ T cells from the center of a lung tumor. The sequence came from a female donor with lung adenocarcinoma. The CD4 and CD8 labels of this study may be unreliable.

Here the CDR3 reads CAIGGGPTVGYGYTF. CDR3 coding DNA: TGTGCCATAGGGGGAGGCCCGACTGTCGGCTATGGCTACACCTTC. The chain recombines TRBV10-3 with TRBJ1-2, with a weak D call TRBD1 (6 bases). Germline CDR1 reads ENHRY; CDR2 reads SYGVKD. The CDR3 is 15 residues long. The V gene lost 9 bases and the J gene lost 4 bases, with 21 bases spanning the gap.